Listed below are T cell receptor beta chains from one sample, sequenced in a study of beta chain features in type 1 diabetes. Data came from immunoSEQ multiplex PCR; TCRdb stores just in-frame clones and leaves some out. The data show approximately 160,000 clones, approximately 62% seen once. Sample: naive CD4+ T cells from blood. These receptors were obtained from a young man with type 1 diabetes. Both conserved end residues are part of each CDR3. D genes are given only for firm matches. The size entry is marked missing in some rows and otherwise reads once, few, many or a size class.

v_gene,abundance,d_gene,j_gene,CDR3nt,CDR3aa
TRBV13,NA,NA,TRBJ1-6,TGTGCCAGCAGCTTTGGACAGAGGAATTCACCCCTCCACTTT,CASSFGQRNSPLHF
TRBV25-1,NA,TRBD1,TRBJ1-1,TGTGCCAGCAGTGGGACAGGGGTCGTTAAGGCTTTCTTT,CASSGTGVVKAFF
TRBV7-2,NA,NA,TRBJ2-2,TGTGCCAGCAGCTTAGCCGGGGAGCTGTTTTTT,CASSLAGELFF
TRBV5-1,few,NA,TRBJ2-7,TGCGCCAGCAGCTTGGCGACAGACTACGAGCAGTACTTC,CASSLATDYEQYF
TRBV28,NA,TRBD2,TRBJ2-7,TGTGCCAGCAGTGCCCTTGGGGAGGGGAGGCACGAGCAGTACTTC,CASSALGEGRHEQYF
TRBV29-1,few,NA,TRBJ2-5,TGCAGCGTTGCGCGCCGCACCCAAGAGACCCAGTACTTC,CSVARRTQETQYF
TRBV29-1,NA,NA,TRBJ1-1,TGCAGCGTTGCCGCCCGAGGGGCGGACACTGAAGCTTTCTTT,CSVAARGADTEAFF
TRBV4-1,NA,NA,TRBJ2-3,TGCGCCAGCAGCTCGGCGTATGCAGATACGCAGTATTTT,CASSSAYADTQYF
TRBV6-1,NA,NA,TRBJ2-5,TGTGCCAGCATCCACACCCAGGGATGGGAGACCCAGTACTTC,CASIHTQGWETQYF
TRBV2,few,NA,TRBJ2-1,TGTGCCAGCCGTCTAGCAGCCTACAATGAGCAGTTCTTC,CASRLAAYNEQFF
TRBV4-3,NA,NA,TRBJ1-6,TGCGCCAGCAGCCAAGATCTAGTTGTCAGTAATTCACCCCTCCACTTT,CASSQDLVVSNSPLHF
TRBV9,NA,NA,TRBJ2-7,TGTGCCAGCAGCGCCGGAGCGGGCAGGACCTACGAGCAGTACTTC,CASSAGAGRTYEQYF
TRBV11-3,NA,TRBD1,TRBJ2-7,TGTGCCAGCAGCTTAGGCCCGGGACAGGGAGACGAGCAGTACTTC,CASSLGPGQGDEQYF
TRBV15,NA,TRBD1,TRBJ2-7,TGTGCCACCAGCAGAGAAGACAGGGGGCGGACCGAGCAGTACTTC,CATSREDRGRTEQYF
TRBV30,NA,NA,TRBJ1-1,TGTGCCTGGAGTGTGGGATTTAACACTGAAGCTTTCTTT,CAWSVGFNTEAFF
TRBV7-2,NA,TRBD2,TRBJ2-3,TGTGCCAGCAGCTTCGGCGGGGGGGCCGGATTGGGCACAGATACGCAGTATTTT,CASSFGGGAGLGTDTQYF
TRBV29-1,NA,TRBD2,TRBJ2-5,TGCAGCGTCGGACTAGCGGGGACCCAAGAGACCCAGTACTTC,CSVGLAGTQETQYF
TRBV7-9,NA,NA,TRBJ2-7,TGTGCCAGCAGCTTAGTGGGGCTGTCCTACGAGCAGTACTTC,CASSLVGLSYEQYF
TRBV20-1,NA,NA,TRBJ2-4,TGCAGTGTTTATCGGGCTCCTTTTCAGTACTTC,CSVYRAPFQYF
TRBV9,NA,NA,TRBJ2-3,TGTGCCAGCAGCGTCCCAGACACGCTCCCCGCGGATACGCAGTATTTT,CASSVPDTLPADTQYF
TRBV30,few,NA,TRBJ2-3,TGTGCCTGGAGTGTATTGGGGGATACGCAGTATTTT,CAWSVLGDTQYF
TRBV10-3,NA,NA,TRBJ2-5,TGTGCCATCAGTGAGTCGGCTAGTAAAGAGACCCAGTACTTC,CAISESASKETQYF
TRBV20-1,NA,NA,TRBJ2-5,TGCAGTGCTAGTCTGGAGACCCAGTACTTC,CSASLETQYF
TRBV7-9,NA,NA,TRBJ1-1,TGTGCCAGCAGCGCCGGGACGCTGAACACTGAAGCTTTCTTT,CASSAGTLNTEAFF
TRBV10-3,NA,NA,TRBJ2-7,TGTGCCATCAGTGACAGTAACTCCTACGAGCAGTACTTC,CAISDSNSYEQYF
TRBV7-2,few,NA,TRBJ2-2,TGTGCCAGCAGAGTCATCACACCGGGGGAGCTGTTTTTT,CASRVITPGELFF
TRBV10-3,few,NA,TRBJ2-1,TGTGCCATCAGTGAGTCATTCGACGGATCCAATGAGCAGTTCTTC,CAISESFDGSNEQFF
TRBV9,NA,NA,TRBJ2-3,TGTGCCAGCAGCCCAGGGTCAGATACGCAGTATTTT,CASSPGSDTQYF
TRBV29-1,NA,TRBD1,TRBJ2-7,TGCAGCGTTGGAAGGACAGGGGGCCACGAGCAGTACTTC,CSVGRTGGHEQYF